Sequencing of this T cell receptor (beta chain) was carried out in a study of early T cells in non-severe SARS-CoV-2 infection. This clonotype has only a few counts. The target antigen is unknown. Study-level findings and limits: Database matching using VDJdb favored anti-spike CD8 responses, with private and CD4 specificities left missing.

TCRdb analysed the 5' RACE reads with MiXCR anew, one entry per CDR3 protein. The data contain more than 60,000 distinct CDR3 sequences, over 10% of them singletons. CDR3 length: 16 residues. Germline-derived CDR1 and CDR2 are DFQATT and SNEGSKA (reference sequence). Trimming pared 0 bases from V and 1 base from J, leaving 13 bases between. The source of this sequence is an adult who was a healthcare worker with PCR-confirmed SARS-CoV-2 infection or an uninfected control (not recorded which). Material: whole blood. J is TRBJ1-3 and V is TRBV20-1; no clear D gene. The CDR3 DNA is TGCAGTGCTAGAGATGTGACTTCAGCTTCTGGAAACACCATATATTTT. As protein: CSARDVTSASGNTIYF.